A selection of T cell receptor beta chains follows, all from one sample in a study of cytomegalovirus exposure and HLA in healthy donors. Data came from immunoSEQ multiplex PCR; TCRdb stores just in-frame clones and leaves some out. This sample carries 180,000 or so clones, roughly nine tenths of them seen once, and the ten largest clones take less than 3.5%. The sequenced material came from PBMCs. The receptor source for this set is a young man in good health and CMV-seropositive. The CDR3 runs from the conserved cysteine through the conserved F or W. A D gene is named only where the DNA matches it firmly. Not all rows give a size; the values are once, few, many and, for expanded clones, a class.

V gene: TRBV11-2
D gene: .
clone size: .
J gene: TRBJ2-7
CDR3 DNA: TGTGCCAGCAGCTTAGAAGCGTTTTCCGGGGCCTACGAGCAGTACTTC
CDR3 protein: CASSLEAFSGAYEQYF

V gene: TRBV9
D gene: .
clone size: many
J gene: TRBJ1-6
CDR3 DNA: TGTGCCAGCTCCCCATCGAGCTCCTATAATTCACCCCTCCACTTT
CDR3 protein: CASSPSSSYNSPLHF

V gene: TRBV10-3
D gene: .
clone size: .
J gene: TRBJ1-2
CDR3 DNA: TGTGCCATCAGTGAGCCGATGGGGGCGGACTATGGCTACACCTTC
CDR3 protein: CAISEPMGADYGYTF

V gene: TRBV5-8
D gene: .
clone size: .
J gene: TRBJ1-5
CDR3 DNA: TGTGCCAGCAGCTTGGGGCAGGGCAGCAATCAGCCCCAGCATTTT
CDR3 protein: CASSLGQGSNQPQHF

V gene: TRBV4-2
D gene: TRBD2
clone size: .
J gene: TRBJ2-7
CDR3 DNA: TGTGCCAGCAGCCCTCGGGAGGGAGCGGGGGTCTACGAGCAGTACTTC
CDR3 protein: CASSPREGAGVYEQYF

V gene: TRBV5-1
D gene: .
clone size: .
J gene: TRBJ1-1
CDR3 DNA: TGCGCCAGCAGCCCTGGTGAGGTCGTTGGCACTGAAGCTTTCTTT
CDR3 protein: CASSPGEVVGTEAFF

V gene: TRBV5-1
D gene: .
clone size: .
J gene: TRBJ2-3
CDR3 DNA: TGCGCCAGCAGCCTCCAGCGTGCAGATACGCAGTATTTT
CDR3 protein: CASSLQRADTQYF

V gene: TRBV6-6
D gene: .
clone size: few
J gene: TRBJ1-1
CDR3 DNA: TGTGCCAGCAGTTACCCGACTGCTTTCTTT
CDR3 protein: CASSYPTAFF

V gene: TRBV6-5
D gene: .
clone size: .
J gene: TRBJ2-5
CDR3 DNA: TGTGCCAGCAGTTACGTGGGGGCTGAGACCCAGTACTTC
CDR3 protein: CASSYVGAETQYF

V gene: TRBV5-1
D gene: TRBD1
clone size: few
J gene: TRBJ2-7
CDR3 DNA: TGCGCCAGCAGCTCCGGGACAGGGACCCACGAGCAGTACTTC
CDR3 protein: CASSSGTGTHEQYF

V gene: TRBV28
D gene: .
clone size: .
J gene: TRBJ2-7
CDR3 DNA: TGTGCCAGCAGTCCGCGGGCGGGGACCCAGGCCCACTACGAGCAGTACTTC
CDR3 protein: CASSPRAGTQAHYEQYF

V gene: TRBV7-8
D gene: TRBD1
clone size: .
J gene: TRBJ1-3
CDR3 DNA: TGTGCCAGCAGCTTCGACAGGGTACCGTCGGGAAACACCATATATTTT
CDR3 protein: CASSFDRVPSGNTIYF

V gene: TRBV7-9
D gene: .
clone size: once
J gene: TRBJ1-2
CDR3 DNA: TGTGCCAGCAGCTTAGGTCGACGGAGGCAGGGGAACTATGGCTACACCTTC
CDR3 protein: CASSLGRRRQGNYGYTF

V gene: TRBV7-2
D gene: TRBD2
clone size: .
J gene: TRBJ2-1
CDR3 DNA: TGTGCCAGCAGCTTAGGAGCGGGGGTAGGAGAGCAGTTCTTC
CDR3 protein: CASSLGAGVGEQFF

V gene: TRBV5-4
D gene: TRBD2
clone size: once
J gene: TRBJ2-5
CDR3 DNA: TGTGCCAGCAGCTTGGGGACTAGGGCGGGAAAGACCCAGTACTTC
CDR3 protein: CASSLGTRAGKTQYF

V gene: TRBV2
D gene: .
clone size: .
J gene: TRBJ2-7
CDR3 DNA: TGTGCCAGCTTACGCTACTCCTACGAGCAGTACTTC
CDR3 protein: CASLRYSYEQYF

V gene: TRBV4-3
D gene: .
clone size: .
J gene: TRBJ2-2
CDR3 DNA: TGCGCCAGCAGCCATTTACTTCAGGGGATTAGGACCGGGGAGCTGTTTTTT
CDR3 protein: CASSHLLQGIRTGELFF

V gene: TRBV12-5
D gene: TRBD1
clone size: .
J gene: TRBJ2-7
CDR3 DNA: TGTGCTAGTGGTTTGGGACAGGGGCTCCCCTACGAGCAGTACTTC
CDR3 protein: CASGLGQGLPYEQYF

V gene: TRBV5-1
D gene: TRBD1
clone size: .
J gene: TRBJ1-1
CDR3 DNA: TGCGCCAGCAGCAGAACAGGGGTAGCGGACACTGAAGCTTTCTTT
CDR3 protein: CASSRTGVADTEAFF

V gene: TRBV5-4
D gene: TRBD2
clone size: .
J gene: TRBJ2-5
CDR3 DNA: TGTGCCAGCAGCTCCGGGACTAGCGGAAAAGAGACCCAGTACTTC
CDR3 protein: CASSSGTSGKETQYF

V gene: TRBV4-3
D gene: TRBD2
clone size: .
J gene: TRBJ2-7
CDR3 DNA: TGCGCCAGCAGCCAGGGGACTAGCGGATTCTACGAGCAGTACTTC
CDR3 protein: CASSQGTSGFYEQYF

V gene: TRBV7-9
D gene: TRBD1
clone size: .
J gene: TRBJ2-2
CDR3 DNA: TGTGCCAGCAGCCAACAGGGGCCCGGGGAGCTGTTTTTT
CDR3 protein: CASSQQGPGELFF

V gene: TRBV6-5
D gene: TRBD2
clone size: .
J gene: TRBJ2-7
CDR3 DNA: TGTGCCAGCAGTTACTCGACTAGCGGCGGATACGAGCAGTACTTC
CDR3 protein: CASSYSTSGGYEQYF